The sequence of this TCR beta chain was determined in a study of graft-versus-host responses after intestinal transplantation. Study as a whole: Grafts were multivisceral, liver-intestinal, or isolated intestinal. Following induction with anti-thymocyte globulin, all recipients were given tacrolimus and steroids for two to three years. Study-level points and caveats: Analysis identified GvH clones in recipient marrow, with some appearing first in ileum or blood. Individuals carrying graft-donor T cell macrochimerism showed high graft-versus-host to host-versus-graft clonal ratios in allografts.

This clone was recorded once. The antigen is undetermined. Generated by immunoSEQ multiplex PCR, the TCRdb table keeps only in-frame clones and is missing some. The sample consists of approximately 10,000 clones, about 92% of them appearing once. This CDR3 comprises 18 residues. V lost 1 base, J lost 2 bases, and 20 bases lay in between. Per germline, CDR1 SGHDN and CDR2 FVKESK. This sequence was found in a human patient who received an intestinal transplant, so some T cells may come from the graft donor. V and J are TRBV14 and TRBJ1-2; D possibly corresponds to TRBD1 (5 bases). The sequences come from PBMCs, collected less than 70 days after transplant. CDR3 protein: CASSQAGQGLYLNYGYTF. Written as DNA, the CDR3 is TGTGCCAGCAGCCAAGCGGGGCAGGGACTTTACCTAAACTATGGCTACACCTTC.